The T cell receptor (beta chain) described here comes from a study of cytomegalovirus exposure and HLA in healthy donors. PCR used 60 Vbeta primers and 13 Jbeta primers. Produced via immunoSEQ multiplex PCR; TCRdb's table is partial and in-frame only. Of approximately 110,000 clones listed, 65% to 90% were seen once; the top ten hold over 2%. Study-level points and caveats: Sequencing depth across donors, presence/absence analyses assumed, was roughly uniform. Fewer N-insertions (relative to the roughly 660-donor mean) were reportedly seen in an Asian-associated ancestry cluster in a later analysis.

As concerns this clone: What it binds is not known.

This receptor was obtained from a woman aged 30 to 39 in good health and CMV-seronegative. The sample was PBMCs.

The CDR3 DNA sequence: TGCGCCAGCAGCTTGGCCGCGGGAGACGGAACAGATACGCAGTATTTT. It encodes CASSLAAGDGTDTQYF. V usage is TRBV5-1 and J usage is TRBJ2-3, with 7 positions matching TRBD2. Germline values: CDR1 SGHRS, CDR2 YFSETQ. The CDR3 consists of 16 residues. Trimming removed 0 bases from V and 3 bases from J; junction bases left unmatched: 7.